This paragraph reports one T cell receptor beta chain. Its specificity is not known. The assay was immunoSEQ multiplex PCR, and TCRdb's table has in-frame clones only and misses some. The sample lists a few hundred clones, approximately 99% occurring once. This entry belongs to a study of T cell repertoires in ileal Crohn's disease. Lamina propria lymphocytes from surgical specimens were isolated on a density gradient before sorting. Study conclusions and caveats: Endoscopic recurrence occurred in every patient whose clonality exceeded 26.8%.

Sequencing was carried out using CD4+ T cells sorted from the ileum. The sequence was obtained from an adult with Crohn's disease.

The CDR3, as DNA: TGTGCCAGCAGCACCCGCGGATTGAGAGGCGACAGGGGCAACTATGGCTACACCTTC. Its translation: CASSTRGLRGDRGNYGYTF. This chain links TRBV14 with TRBJ1-2; 8 bases fit TRBD1. V dropped 5 bases and J dropped 2; count of bases not matched to a gene: 19. Germline lookup yields CDR1 SGHDN and CDR2 FVKESK. This CDR3 spans 19 amino acids. The full variable domain, with the rest looked up from reference TRBV14 and TRBJ1-2, is EAGVTQFPSHSVIEKGQTVTLRCDPISGHDNLYWYRRVMGKEIKFLLHFVKESKQDESGMPNNRFLAERTGGTYSTLKVQPAELEDSGVYFCASSTRGLRGDRGNYGYTFGSGTRLTVV.